This record covers a single T cell receptor beta chain. Antigen specificity is unknown. This sample was included in a study of cytomegalovirus exposure and HLA in healthy donors. Study observations and caveats: V segments that were indistinguishable, TRBV6-2 and TRBV6-3 among them, were omitted from analysis. Sequencing likely generated an artifact that appeared as a cluster of highly shared sequence variants.

The primer mix had 60 Vbeta and 13 Jbeta primers. Only in-frame clones appear in the TCRdb table, and some are missing; sequencing was by immunoSEQ multiplex PCR. The sample lists about 150,000 clones, under 85% occurring once. V was clipped by 6 bases and J by 1 base, with 9 bases between them. CDR3 length: 13 amino acids. CDR1 and CDR2 from the germline V gene are ENHRY and SYGVKD. The sample consisted of PBMCs. V gene TRBV10-3 combines with J gene TRBJ1-1, with D possibly TRBD1 on 5 matching bases. This clonotype was obtained from a woman in her twenties or thirties in good health and CMV-seronegative. The CDR3 sequence is CAISRQKNTEAFF. DNA of the CDR3: TGTGCCATCAGCCGACAGAAGAACACTGAAGCTTTCTTT.